What follows are 23 T cell receptor beta chains derived from one specimen sequenced in a study of shared clonotypes between healthy human individuals. Terminally differentiated effector memory CD45RA+ cells were left out of the naive CD8 fraction, which was CD45RO-negative and positively selected for CCR7. The assay was immunoSEQ multiplex PCR, and TCRdb's table has in-frame clones only and misses some. This table holds millions of clones, approximately 94% found once. Sample: naive CD8+ T cells sorted from blood. These TCRs come from a man between 18 and 29 years old in good health.

The chain recombines TRBV5-1 with TRBJ2-1, with D maybe TRBD2 (6 bases). This CDR3 region has 16 residues. The germline CDR1 and CDR2 sequences are SGHRS and YFSETQ. V was trimmed by 4 bases and J by 5 bases, leaving 19 bases between them. CDR3 protein: CASSSTTRGNDNEQFF. CDR3 coding DNA: TGCGCCAGCAGCAGCACGACTAGAGGGAATGACAATGAGCAGTTCTTC.

With regard to this clone: Distinct nucleotide sequences in the sample also encode this CDR3. CDR3 nucleotides: TGTGCCAGCAGCTTAGCGGGACCGTTCAATGAGCAGTTCTTC. This codes for CASSLAGPFNEQFF. The V call is TRBV11-2, the J call TRBJ2-1, with D perhaps matching TRBD1 or TRBD2 (5 bases each). V lost 1 base, J lost 6 bases, and 10 bases lay in between. The CDR3 runs to 14 residues. The V gene's germline CDR1 is SGHAT and CDR2 FQNNGV.

The chain carries TRBV28 and TRBJ1-6; D not resolved. The germline gives CDR1 MDHEN, CDR2 SYDVKM. The CDR3 has 14 amino acids. The V gene lost 1 base and the J gene lost 9 bases, with 10 bases spanning the gap. The CDR3 is CASSLLTPRSPLHF. CDR3 DNA sequence: TGTGCCAGCAGTTTATTAACCCCGCGTTCACCCCTCCACTTT.

The V call is TRBV27, the J call TRBJ2-7, with D perhaps matching TRBD1 (6 bases). This CDR3 is 16 amino acids long. Trimming left V 0 bases short and J 0 bases short, with 12 bases between. Germline V CDR1 and CDR2: MNHEY, SMNVEV (reference sequence). The CDR3 bases are TGTGCCAGCAGTTTATCGGGACAAGGCCTCTCCTACGAGCAGTACTTC. It encodes CASSLSGQGLSYEQYF.

The J gene is TRBJ2-7, the V gene TRBV5-5; TRBD1 might be the D (6 bases). Germline assignment: CDR1 SGHKS and CDR2 YYEKEE (reference sequence). The length of the CDR3 is 14 residues. Trimming removed 4 bases from V and 5 bases from J, with 16 bases in between. Here the CDR3 reads CASSHLQGSDEQYF. The CDR3 nucleotides read TGTGCCAGCAGCCATCTACAGGGAAGCGACGAGCAGTACTTC.

CDR3 protein: CASGKGTSYEQYF. The CDR3 nucleotides are TGTGCCAGCGGTAAAGGGACATCCTACGAGCAGTACTTC. The rearrangement joins TRBV9 to TRBJ2-7, with D perhaps matching TRBD1 (6 bases). V was pared by 7 bases and J by 1 base, with 12 bases between. This CDR3 is 13 amino acids long. Germline V gene lookup returns CDR1 SGDLS and CDR2 YYNGEE.

CDR3 coding DNA: TGTGCCAGCTCGGAAGTTGGACAGCAAATCAATCAGCCCCAGCATTTT. As protein: CASSEVGQQINQPQHF. The chain has TRBV18 and TRBJ1-5; D perhaps matches TRBD1 (6 bases). V lost 6 bases and J 3 bases, leaving 18 bases between the germline ends. The germline CDR1 and CDR2 sequences are KGHSH and LQKENI. The CDR3 has 16 residues.

The genes are TRBV9 and TRBJ2-7, with D perhaps matching TRBD1 (6 bases). CDR1 SGDLS and CDR2 YYNGEE come from the germline V gene. V was cut by 4 bases and J by 0 bases, with 17 bases left in between. The CDR3 loop spans 16 amino acids. DNA of the CDR3: TGTGCCAGCAGCCCCACGTCAGGGGTGGACTCCTACGAGCAGTACTTC. Translated: CASSPTSGVDSYEQYF.

The gene calls are TRBV9 and TRBJ2-7; 10 bases line up with TRBD2. V was pared by 4 bases and J by 0 bases, with 7 bases of the junction left unmatched. Germline V lookup: CDR1 SGDLS, CDR2 YYNGEE. The CDR3 runs 16 residues. For the CDR3, the DNA is TGTGCCAGCAGCTTCGGGACTAGCGCAAGCTCCTACGAGCAGTACTTC. The encoded protein is CASSFGTSASSYEQYF.

The rearrangement joins TRBV2 to TRBJ1-1; D is ambiguous. V shed 0 bases and J shed 3 bases, with 8 bases lying between them. The CDR3 loop spans 14 amino acids. The germline CDR1 and CDR2 sequences are SNHLY and FYNNEI. CDR3 amino acids: CASSEAGLDTEAFF. The DNA of the CDR3 is TGTGCCAGCAGTGAAGCGGGCCTGGACACTGAAGCTTTCTTT.

As for this clone: Other DNA sequences in the same sample also yield this CDR3. The chain has TRBV28 and TRBJ2-7; TRBD1 matches at 7 bases. This CDR3 comprises 13 residues. Germline V gene lookup returns CDR1 MDHEN and CDR2 SYDVKM. V lost 5 bases to trimming and J lost 3 bases; unmatched junction nucleotides: 4. CDR3 in amino acids: CASSPTGSYEQYF. The CDR3 DNA reads TGTGCCAGCAGTCCGACAGGGAGCTACGAGCAGTACTTC.

The chain combines TRBV14 with TRBJ2-3; unclear D gene. This CDR3 has 13 residues. V lost 0 bases and J lost 4, with 5 bases in between. CDR1 is SGHDN, CDR2 FVKESK, per germline. Here the CDR3 reads CASSQDSSDTQYF. In DNA form, the CDR3 reads TGTGCCAGCAGCCAAGATTCATCAGATACGCAGTATTTT.

The chain combines TRBV5-1 with TRBJ2-7; 13 bases are a match to TRBD2. The CDR3 totals 16 residues. J gave up 5 bases and V 2 bases, and 7 bases lay outside the gene matches. Germline V gene lookup returns CDR1 SGHRS and CDR2 YFSETQ. The CDR3 nucleotides are TGCGCCAGCAGCTTAGACCTTGGACTAGCGGGGGACGAGCAGTACTTC. Translation gives CASSLDLGLAGDEQYF.

The chain couples TRBV5-4 to TRBJ1-1; TRBD1 is a possible D gene (6 bases). Trimming pared 2 bases from V and 1 base from J, leaving 9 bases between. This CDR3 comprises 14 residues. The germline V gene has CDR1 SGHNT and CDR2 YYREEE (reference sequence). The CDR3 DNA follows: TGTGCCAGCAGCTTTGCAGGGGAGAACACTGAAGCTTTCTTT. It translates to CASSFAGENTEAFF.

The chain carries TRBV6-5 and TRBJ2-5; maybe TRBD2 (5 bases). The CDR3 loop spans 15 amino acids. Between the trimmed V and J ends, which lost 6 bases and 0 bases, there was a span of 14 bases. Germline V gene data show CDR1 as MNHEY and CDR2 as SVGAGI. This CDR3 is CASSPRAGDQETQYF. Written as DNA, the CDR3 is TGTGCCAGCAGCCCACGGGCCGGGGACCAAGAGACCCAGTACTTC.

Concerning this clone: Other DNA sequences in this specimen translate into the identical CDR3. This chain uses TRBV7-9 with TRBJ2-7; TRBD2 might be the D (6 bases). The CDR3 extends over 13 amino acids. Trimming shortened V by 3 bases and J by 3 bases, and 9 bases separated the two germline ends. Germline CDR1 is SEHNR and CDR2 is FQNEAQ (reference sequence). The CDR3: CASSFAGGYEQYF. The CDR3 region has the DNA TGTGCCAGCAGCTTCGCCGGGGGCTACGAGCAGTACTTC.

The chain links TRBV2 to TRBJ1-2; 7 bases align to TRBD1. Germline V gene data show CDR1 as SNHLY and CDR2 as FYNNEI. This CDR3 has 16 residues. Trimming removed 5 bases from V and 2 bases from J; junction bases left unmatched: 11. CDR3 DNA sequence: TGTGCCAGCAGTTTGGGGGGACAGAATTTAAACTATGGCTACACCTTC. Encoded protein: CASSLGGQNLNYGYTF.

The chain carries TRBV6-6 and TRBJ1-5, with a possible D match to TRBD1 (6 bases). Germline CDR1 and CDR2: MNHNY and SVGAGI (reference sequence). Trimming removed 2 bases at V and 3 bases at J, with 14 bases between. The CDR3 totals 16 residues. The CDR3 sequence: CASSYVGQTANQPQHF. Written as DNA, the CDR3 is TGTGCCAGCAGTTACGTAGGACAGACCGCCAATCAGCCCCAGCATTTT.

The V gene is TRBV4-1, the J gene TRBJ2-7, with D perhaps TRBD1 (6 bases). The CDR3 is made up of 17 amino acids. Germline V gene data show CDR1 as MGHRA and CDR2 as YSYEKL. With 0 bases removed from V and 3 bases from J, the gap between germline ends came to 18 bases. For the CDR3, the DNA is TGCGCCAGCAGCCAAGATCGTAGGGGGATCTGGGACTACGAGCAGTACTTC. Amino acid sequence: CASSQDRRGIWDYEQYF.

The J gene is TRBJ1-5, the V gene TRBV4-1; 7 positions match TRBD1. The V gene's germline CDR1 is MGHRA and CDR2 YSYEKL. The CDR3 is 18 residues long. V gave up 1 base and J gave up 2 bases; unmatched junction bases: 11. In DNA, the CDR3 is TGCGCCAGCAGCCAAGTCGGGGCAGGGGGTGTTGGCAATCAGCCCCAGCATTTT. Translating it yields CASSQVGAGGVGNQPQHF.

The chain combines TRBV5-1 with TRBJ2-7; the match to TRBD1 covers 8 bases. Germline V gene sequence: CDR1 SGHRS, CDR2 YFSETQ. Germline trimming cut 4 bases from V and 5 bases from J; bases unmatched to any gene: 11. The CDR3 covers 15 residues. DNA for the CDR3: TGCGCCAGCAGCCCGATTACCGGGACAGGTCACGAGCAGTACTTC. Protein sequence: CASSPITGTGHEQYF.

The chain carries TRBV7-4 and TRBJ2-1, with a possible D match to TRBD2 (5 bases). CDR3 length: 12 residues. V lost 7 bases and J lost 7, with 11 bases in between. Germline V gene sequence: CDR1 SGHVT, CDR2 SQSDAQ. The CDR3 loop reads CASTGGWNEQFF. In nucleotides, the CDR3 is TGTGCCAGCACCGGAGGATGGAATGAGCAGTTCTTC.

The chain is built from TRBV5-8 and TRBJ2-4; D tentatively fits TRBD1 or TRBD2 (5 bases each). CDR1 and CDR2 from the germline V gene are SGHTS and YDEGEE. The CDR3 has 10 amino acids. V gave up 4 bases and J gave up 11 bases, with 7 bases separating them. CDR3 nucleotides: TGTGCCAGCAGCGGGGGTCTTCAGTACTTC. Encoded protein: CASSGGLQYF.